This T cell receptor (beta chain) comes out of a study of vaccination and CD4 T cells after COVID-19. The treatment: 10-day PBMC culture with coronavirus spike peptide pools or control peptides (ViraFEST assay). One should note that the unexposed donor's CD4+ T cells were collected before the COVID-19 pandemic (2011-2018). Following a culture period (roughly ten days), negative selection was used to isolate CD4+ T cells. J lost 0 bases, V lost 7 bases, and 2 bases had no gene match. CDR1 MDHEN and CDR2 SYDVKM come from the germline V gene. CDR3 length equals 13 residues. Comments on this clonotype: Its antigen is not identified.

Oncomine TCR Beta short-read sequencing was applied to DNA from cultured CD4+ T cells. TCRdb fed the PCR reads into MiXCR, producing one record per CDR3 protein. This table has more than 5,500 distinct CDR3 sequences, about 30% appearing once. The source material was CD4+ T cells from blood, cultured in vitro. V is TRBV28 and J is TRBJ1-2, with 7 positions matching TRBD1. The receptor comes from a human donor in good health. The CDR3 DNA is TGTGCCAGCAACCAGGGGGCTAACTATGGCTACACCTTC. Translated: CASNQGANYGYTF.